This TCR beta chain was sequenced for a study of T-cell reconstitution after alpha-beta-depleted transplantation in children. The CDR3 length is 14 residues. V trimming: 3 bases; J trimming: 11 bases; junction bases outside the gene matches: 11. Per the germline V gene, CDR1 is SGHVS and CDR2 is FNYEAQ. Preparation of the TCRbeta library involved a method that used unique molecular identifiers. TCRdb re-derived calls from the PCR reads in MiXCR, one entry per CDR3 protein. Among 450,000 to 600,000 distinct CDR3 sequences, around a third were seen once, and the ten largest hold approximately 2.3%. This TCR derives from a human donor who donated a stem cell graft to a child with aplastic anemia. The sequencing here drew on PBMCs from the stem cell graft donor, taken from the stem cell graft. This rearrangement joins TRBV7-6 to TRBJ1-1, with TRBD1 matching 8 bases. The CDR3 loop reads CASSFSRDRGGAFF. The CDR3 DNA is TGTGCCAGCAGCTTTAGTAGAGACAGGGGAGGCGCTTTCTTT.